This T cell receptor (beta chain) was sequenced in a study of T cell responses to AZD1222 COVID-19 vaccine. Notes on the study in general: The span of vaccine-associated CD4 TCRs extended across spike, with dominance at 160-218 and 743-854. Increased Spike-specific TCR breadth and depth were observed after two AZD1222 doses.

The table came from immunoSEQ multiplex PCR; TCRdb's copy has only in-frame clones and leaves some out. The repertoire holds more than 85,000 clones, with 91% as singletons. As regards this clone: Its matching antigen is unknown.

The receptor's source is an adult in good health. This material consisted of peripheral blood, taken on day 0 of AZD1222 vaccination.

The CDR3 DNA sequence: TGTGCCAGCAGTACCCGAGGGACGGTCAATGAAAAACTGTTTTTT. It codes for CASSTRGTVNEKLFF. The rearrangement links TRBV28 to TRBJ1-4; a possible D gene is TRBD1 (5 bases). Between the trimmed V and J ends, which lost 5 bases and 5 bases, there was a span of 15 bases. The CDR3 is 15 residues long. CDR1 is MDHEN and CDR2 is SYDVKM in the germline V gene.